Below, 32 T cell receptor beta chains from the same sample are listed, as sequenced in a study of patients and donors after allogeneic stem cell transplantation. Using its own MiXCR run on the RT-PCR reads, TCRdb lists one record per CDR3 protein. The table records 20,000 or so distinct CDR3 sequences, roughly 5% of them present only once. Sequenced input: blood, either unsorted or a sorted T cell fraction (not recorded which). The receptor set was obtained from a human donor who was either an allogeneic HSCT recipient or a stem cell or donor lymphocyte infusion donor (not recorded which). It is not recorded whose cells these are; they may come from a transplant donor.

This clonotype was observed at least ten times. The chain joins TRBV25-1 to TRBJ1-3, with D hard to call. This CDR3 spans 14 amino acids. CDR1 is MGHDK and CDR2 is SYGVNS in the germline V gene. V was cut by 6 bases and J by 0 bases, with 9 bases left in between. The CDR3 DNA follows: TGTGCCAGCAGCGTGGGCTACTCTGGAAACACCATATATTTT. This gives the protein CASSVGYSGNTIYF.

The rearrangement links TRBV24-1 to TRBJ2-7, with TRBD1 identical over 8 bases. With V trimmed by 7 bases and J by 0 bases, 7 bases remained unmatched. This CDR3 has 15 residues. CDR1 is KGHDR, CDR2 SFDVKD, per germline. DNA of the CDR3: TGTGCCACCAGCAGGGGGCAGGCAAGCTCCTACGAGCAGTACTTC. Translating gives CATSRGQASSYEQYF.

This clonotype was seen repeatedly, ten times or more. This chain connects TRBV20-1 to TRBJ2-1, with TRBD2 matching 10 bases. Germline CDR1 and CDR2: DFQATT and SNEGSKA (reference sequence). The CDR3 has 15 amino acids. The junction had 14 bases not matched to a gene; V was cut back by 6 bases and J by 9 bases. CDR3 nucleotides: TGCAGTGCCGCAGCAACTAGCGGGAATATTGGTGAGCAGTTCTTC. Its translation is CSAAATSGNIGEQFF.

This clonotype is large in the sample. This chain uses TRBV7-9 with TRBJ2-1; 11 bases map to TRBD2. Germline V CDR1 and CDR2: SEHNR, FQNEAQ (reference sequence). The CDR3 has 17 residues. The junction had 7 bases not matched to a gene; V was cut back by 5 bases and J by 1 base. CDR3 protein: CASSQTSGSYSYNEQFF. The DNA for the CDR3 is TGTGCCAGCAGCCAAACTAGCGGGAGTTATTCCTACAATGAGCAGTTCTTC.

This clonotype was counted at least ten times. V and J are TRBV7-3 and TRBJ2-2; D is uncertain. CDR3 size: 16 residues. Trimming cost V 1 base and J 1 base, with 10 bases left between them. The V gene's germline CDR1 is SGHTA and CDR2 FQGTGA. CDR3 region: CASSLMARGNTGELFF. In nucleotides, the CDR3 is TGTGCCAGCAGCTTAATGGCGAGAGGGAACACCGGGGAGCTGTTTTTT.

This clonotype was recorded many times. The chain employs TRBV7-9 and TRBJ2-3; 8 bases agree with TRBD2. Germline V gives CDR1 SEHNR, CDR2 FQNEAQ (reference sequence). This CDR3 contains 17 residues. J lost 2 bases, V lost 0 bases, and 7 bases had no gene match. The CDR3 protein is CASSLAPTSADTDTQYF. CDR3 sequence (DNA): TGTGCCAGCAGCTTAGCCCCGACTAGCGCCGACACAGATACGCAGTATTTT.

There are many counts of this clonotype. The rearrangement uses TRBV2 and TRBJ2-7, with unresolved D. Trimming removed 6 bases at V and 5 bases at J, with 23 bases between. The V gene's germline CDR1 is SNHLY and CDR2 FYNNEI. There are 16 residues in the CDR3. CDR3 DNA sequence: TGTGCCAGCAGCCGAACTTCGGGCACGCGTCCCAACGAGCAGTACTTC. Protein: CASSRTSGTRPNEQYF.

This clonotype was counted ten times or more. The CDR3 nucleotides are TGCGCCAGCAGCCAAGAGGGGGCAGATGGTTTCTTT. Residues: CASSQEGADGFF. This rearrangement joins TRBV5-1 to TRBJ1-1, with 7 bases identical to TRBD1. V lost 4 bases and J lost 13; bases outside the gene matches: 10. The germline gives CDR1 SGHRS, CDR2 YFSETQ. CDR3 size: 12 residues.

This clonotype has only a few counts. The CDR3 sequence is CASSASGPGTAFF. The CDR3 nucleotides are TGTGCCAGCTCAGCCTCAGGACCCGGAACAGCTTTCTTT. This chain joins TRBV18 and TRBJ1-1; D remains ambiguous. The V gene's germline CDR1 is KGHSH and CDR2 LQKENI. Trimming took 5 bases from V and 10 from J, leaving 17 bases between them. The CDR3 has 13 amino acids.

This clonotype was counted at least ten times. This chain links TRBV19 with TRBJ2-1; no definite D call. The CDR3 runs 12 residues. V lost 2 bases and J 9 bases, leaving 8 bases between the germline ends. The germline V gene has CDR1 LNHDA and CDR2 SQIVND (reference sequence). CDR3 protein: CASSILVGEQFF. The CDR3 DNA follows: TGTGCCAGTAGTATACTCGTCGGTGAGCAGTTCTTC.

The rearrangement uses TRBV7-9 and TRBJ1-4, with D unclear. The CDR3 runs 15 residues. In germline, CDR1 is SEHNR, CDR2 FQNEAQ (reference sequence). V was cut by 4 bases and J by 7 bases, with 16 bases left in between. The CDR3 DNA follows: TGTGCCAGCAGCTCCCTGAACCGGCCTGTTGAAAAACTGTTTTTT. It yields the protein CASSSLNRPVEKLFF.

The V gene is TRBV7-9, the J gene TRBJ1-2; no clear D gene. This CDR3 has 12 amino acids. Trimming pared 2 bases from V and 5 bases from J, leaving 6 bases between. The germline V gene encodes CDR1 SEHNR and CDR2 FQNEAQ (reference sequence). The CDR3: CASSLMGYGYTF. CDR3 sequence (DNA): TGTGCCAGCAGCTTAATGGGTTATGGCTACACCTTC.

At least ten counts were recorded for this clonotype. The chain employs TRBV18 and TRBJ2-7, with 7 nucleotides matching TRBD1. The CDR3 length is 12 residues. Germline CDR1 KGHSH, CDR2 LQKENI. V was clipped by 4 bases and J by 5 bases; unmatched bases: 2. In nucleotides, the CDR3 is TGTGCCAGCTCACGCACAGGGGACGAGCAGTACTTC. Translating it yields CASSRTGDEQYF.

V and J are TRBV19 and TRBJ1-5; TRBD1 might be the D (6 bases). V shed 4 bases and J shed 2 bases, with 9 bases lying between them. Germline V gene data show CDR1 as LNHDA and CDR2 as SQIVND (reference sequence). The CDR3 contains 14 residues. The DNA for the CDR3 is TGTGCCAGTAGTAGACGACAGGGCAATCAGCCCCAGCATTTT. It encodes CASSRRQGNQPQHF.

The chain employs TRBV7-8 and TRBJ2-3; D remains unclear. V was shortened by 5 bases and J by 5 bases, with 14 bases between the two germline ends. In germline, CDR1 is SGHVS, CDR2 FQNEAQ. The CDR3 covers 14 residues. CDR3 sequence reads: CASSLMGNRDTQYF. CDR3 DNA sequence: TGTGCCAGCAGCCTAATGGGGAATAGAGATACGCAGTATTTT.

To note about this clonotype: This may stem from a read error, because a much larger clone lies one nucleotide away. The chain combines TRBV3-1 with TRBJ1-5; D call uncertain. V lost 4 bases, J lost 1 base, and 8 bases lay in between. Germline values: CDR1 LGHDT, CDR2 YNNKEL (reference sequence). This CDR3 contains 14 residues. The CDR3 DNA is TGTGCCAGCAGCCCCGGGTGCAGCAATCAGCCCCAGCATTTT. This codes for CASSPGCSNQPQHF.

This clonotype was recorded at least ten times. The rearrangement uses TRBV7-2 and TRBJ2-3; D is possibly TRBD1 or TRBD2 (6 bases each). Trimming stripped 5 bases from V and 4 bases from J, with 16 bases between. This CDR3 comprises 15 residues. Germline V lookup: CDR1 SGHTA, CDR2 FQGNSA. The CDR3 DNA sequence: TGTGCCAGCAGCAAGGGGGGCGCAAAGTCAGATACGCAGTATTTT. Translated, it gives CASSKGGAKSDTQYF. Full variable domain (outside the CDR3, taken from reference TRBV7-2 and TRBJ2-3): GAGVSQSPSNKVTEKGKDVELRCDPISGHTALYWYRQSLGQGLEFLIYFQGNSAPDKSGLPSDRFSAERTGGSVSTLTIQRTQQEDSAVYLCASSKGGAKSDTQYFGPGTRLTVL.

By sample fraction, this clonotype is medium-sized. V and J are TRBV25-1 and TRBJ2-1; TRBD2 aligns across 13 bases. The CDR3 length is 16 residues. The V gene end was trimmed by 8 bases and the J gene end by 9 bases; junction bases not matched to a gene: 13. CDR1 MGHDK and CDR2 SYGVNS come from the germline V gene. For the CDR3, the DNA is TGTGCCAGCGGCCCAACGACTAGCGGGAGGAACACTGAGCAGTTCTTC. As protein: CASGPTTSGRNTEQFF.

This clonotype has ten or more counts. The CDR3 is CASALGGEETQYF. DNA for the CDR3: TGTGCCAGCGCGTTGGGGGGGGAAGAGACCCAGTACTTC. The chain combines TRBV10-3 with TRBJ2-5, with 7 bases fitting TRBD2. With 10 bases clipped from V and 3 bases from J, the junction kept 8 bases outside the gene matches. The CDR3 loop spans 13 amino acids. Germline V CDR1 and CDR2: ENHRY, SYGVKD.

There are many counts of this clonotype. The chain is built from TRBV20-1 and TRBJ1-5; 8 nucleotides match TRBD1. The CDR3 contains 15 residues. The V segment lost 6 bases and the J segment 0 bases; nucleotides outside the gene matches: 7. CDR1 and CDR2 from the germline V gene are DFQATT and SNEGSKA (reference sequence). DNA for the CDR3: TGCAGTGCAACTACAGGGGGAAATAGCAATCAGCCCCAGCATTTT. It codes for CSATTGGNSNQPQHF.

The V call is TRBV7-9, the J call TRBJ1-4; D uncertain. V lost 2 bases and J 8 bases, leaving 9 bases between the germline ends. CDR3 length: 13 amino acids. Germline V gene sequence: CDR1 SEHNR, CDR2 FQNEAQ (reference sequence). In DNA form, the CDR3 reads TGTGCCAGCAGCTTATCTCTAGGGGAAAAACTGTTTTTT. Translating it yields CASSLSLGEKLFF.

This rearrangement joins TRBV28 to TRBJ1-4; TRBD1 matches 10 bases. V shed 2 bases and J 4 bases; nucleotides not matched to a gene: 4. Per germline, CDR1 MDHEN and CDR2 SYDVKM. The CDR3 extends over 16 amino acids. The CDR3 spells CASSLAGTGVNEKLFF. CDR3 nucleotides: TGTGCCAGCAGTTTAGCCGGGACAGGGGTTAATGAAAAACTGTTTTTT.

The chain links TRBV20-1 to TRBJ1-1; D gene unclear. CDR1 DFQATT and CDR2 SNEGSKA come from the germline V gene (reference sequence). The CDR3 sequence is 14 residues long. V was shortened by 8 bases and J by 1 base, with 17 bases between the two germline ends. In DNA form, the CDR3 reads TGCAGTTGTAGAGTAACGATTAAGAACACTGAAGCTTTCTTT. This gives the protein CSCRVTIKNTEAFF.

This clonotype was counted ten times or more. The chain links TRBV20-1 to TRBJ1-6; no definite D call. Trimming cost V 1 base and J 9 bases, with 7 bases left between them. The germline V gene has CDR1 DFQATT and CDR2 SNEGSKA (reference sequence). The CDR3 has 12 residues. The CDR3 here is CSARGNSSPLHF. The CDR3, as DNA: TGCAGTGCTAGAGGGAACAGTTCACCCCTCCACTTT.

This clonotype was counted at least ten times. The CDR3 protein is CSASQGYNEQFF. CDR3 nucleotide sequence: TGCAGTGCTAGTCAGGGCTACAATGAGCAGTTCTTC. J is TRBJ2-1 and V is TRBV20-1; perhaps TRBD1 as D (5 bases). Trimming took off 3 bases at V and 3 bases at J, with 6 bases between the two ends. CDR3 length: 12 residues. CDR1 DFQATT and CDR2 SNEGSKA come from the germline V gene (reference sequence).

This clonotype was seen ten or more times. The rearrangement joins TRBV5-8 to TRBJ1-1, with unresolved D. V lost 2 bases and J 9 bases, leaving 14 bases between the germline ends. Germline values: CDR1 SGHTS, CDR2 YDEGEE. CDR3 length equals 13 residues. CDR3 sequence (DNA): TGTGCCAGCAGCTTCCCCAGAGTTGGTAAAGCTTTCTTT. Translation: CASSFPRVGKAFF.

This clonotype was observed many times. This chain links TRBV5-1 with TRBJ2-2; TRBD1 aligns across 10 bases. Trimming took 4 bases from V and 5 from J; bases not matched to a gene: 5. This CDR3 is 15 amino acids long. Germline CDR1 and CDR2: SGHRS and YFSETQ. The CDR3 DNA reads as TGCGCCAGCAGCCCCCCGGGACAGGGGACCGGGGAGCTGTTTTTT. Its protein product is CASSPPGQGTGELFF. The full variable domain, in which reference TRBV5-1 and TRBJ2-2 provide the parts outside the CDR3, is KAGVTQTPRYLIKTRGQQVTLSCSPISGHRSVSWYQQTPGQGLQFLFEYFSETQRNKGNFPGRFSGRQFSNSRSEMNVSTLELGDSALYLCASSPPGQGTGELFFGEGSRLTVL.

This clonotype was observed a few times. This chain joins TRBV19 and TRBJ2-2; 8 bases match TRBD1. Per germline, CDR1 LNHDA and CDR2 SQIVND (reference sequence). This CDR3 comprises 15 residues. Trimming took 5 bases from V and 5 from J; bases not matched to a gene: 7. CDR3 bases: TGTGCCAGTAGTGATCCGGGACAGGTTACCGGGGAGCTGTTTTTT. This gives the protein CASSDPGQVTGELFF.

This clonotype has only a few counts. The rearrangement links TRBV6-4 to TRBJ1-5; D is uncertain. The V end lost 2 bases, the J end lost 1 base, and 6 bases lay between the germline ends. The CDR3 spans 14 residues. The germline gives CDR1 MRHNA, CDR2 SNTAGT. The CDR3, as DNA: TGTGCCAGCAGTGACACGGACAGCAATCAGCCCCAGCATTTT. It encodes CASSDTDSNQPQHF.

This clonotype was picked up many times. V gene TRBV27 combines with J gene TRBJ1-2, with TRBD1 identical over 7 bases. With 5 bases clipped from V and 4 bases from J, the junction kept 7 bases outside the gene matches. CDR1 is MNHEY and CDR2 is SMNVEV in the germline V gene (reference sequence). The CDR3 has 14 amino acids. The CDR3 DNA reads TGTGCCAGCAGTCCCTTTGCAGGGGGCTATGGCTACACCTTC. Translated, it gives CASSPFAGGYGYTF.

This clonotype was detected a few times. The chain employs TRBV5-1 and TRBJ1-5; tentatively, D is TRBD1 (5 bases). Looked up from germline, CDR1 is SGHRS and CDR2 is YFSETQ. This CDR3 contains 16 residues. V lost 5 bases and J lost 2, with 17 bases in between. DNA of the CDR3: TGCGCCAGCAGGGCGCCTTGGGGGATTCGCAATCAGCCCCAGCATTTT. Amino acids: CASRAPWGIRNQPQHF.

This clonotype was recorded at least ten times. The chain recombines TRBV28 with TRBJ1-4, with D possibly being TRBD1 (6 bases). The CDR3 has 15 amino acids. The germline gives CDR1 MDHEN, CDR2 SYDVKM. Trimming left V 5 bases short and J 6 bases short, with 16 bases between. The CDR3 protein is CASSLYRALDEKLFF. The CDR3 nucleotides read TGTGCCAGCAGTCTGTACAGGGCCCTTGATGAAAAACTGTTTTTT. The entire variable domain, with the rest obtained from reference TRBV28 and TRBJ1-4, is as follows: DVKVTQSSRYLVKRTGEKVFLECVQDMDHENMFWYRQDPGLGLRLIYFSYDVKMKEKGDIPEGYSVSREKKERFSLILESASTNQTSMYLCASSLYRALDEKLFFGSGTQLSVL.